These 22 T cell receptor beta chains share one sample of origin, sequenced in a study of blood T cell repertoires in COVID-19. Sequencing was performed with immunoSEQ multiplex PCR; in TCRdb, only in-frame clones are kept and a portion is missing. Seen here are about 71,000 clones, around 83% observed once, and the top ten hold roughly 5.5%. What was sequenced was peripheral blood. These receptors were obtained from a man aged 80 or over with acute or convalescent COVID-19.

The chain carries TRBV28 and TRBJ1-4; 12 bases line up with TRBD1. Unmatched junction bases numbered 15, after V lost 7 bases and J lost 0 bases. Germline CDR1 is MDHEN and CDR2 is SYDVKM. The CDR3 is 20 amino acids. For the CDR3, the DNA is TGTGCCAGCAAGACTCCGACCGGGACAGGGGGCTCGACAACTAATGAAAAACTGTTTTTT. Protein product: CASKTPTGTGGSTTNEKLFF.

The chain uses TRBV12-3 or TRBV12-4 and TRBJ2-5; no clear D. There are 13 residues in the CDR3. V shed 3 bases and J shed 5 bases, with 10 bases lying between them. The CDR3 spells CASSFSEVETQYF. DNA for the CDR3: TGTGCCAGCAGTTTTTCTGAGGTCGAGACCCAGTACTTC.

The rearrangement uses TRBV5-1 and TRBJ2-5; 10 nucleotides match TRBD2. V gave up 2 bases and J gave up 5 bases; unmatched junction bases: 6. CDR1 and CDR2 from the germline V gene are SGHRS and YFSETQ. The CDR3 totals 15 residues. Here the CDR3 DNA reads TGCGCCAGCAGCTTCCTAGCGGGGGTCTTTGAGACCCAGTACTTC. The encoded protein is CASSFLAGVFETQYF.

The chain recombines TRBV28 with TRBJ2-3; 13 bases are a match to TRBD2. The V gene end was trimmed by 3 bases and the J gene end by 6 bases; junction bases not matched to a gene: 15. Germline values: CDR1 MDHEN, CDR2 SYDVKM. The CDR3 loop spans 19 amino acids. This chain's CDR3 is CASSLSTWGLAGTPDTQYF. In DNA, the CDR3 is TGTGCCAGCAGTTTGTCCACGTGGGGACTAGCGGGGACTCCCGATACGCAGTATTTT.

The CDR3 DNA follows: TGTGCCAGTAGTATAGGCCCCGGGCGGGGCACGCAGTATTTT. This translates into CASSIGPGRGTQYF. The V call is TRBV19, the J call TRBJ2-3; tentative D call: TRBD2 (6 bases). Between the trimmed V and J ends, which lost 1 base and 9 bases, there was a span of 14 bases. Germline values: CDR1 LNHDA, CDR2 SQIVND (reference sequence). The CDR3 is made up of 14 amino acids.

The CDR3 here is CASSLGNQPQHF. For the CDR3, the DNA is TGTGCCAGCAGTCTCGGCAATCAGCCCCAGCATTTT. The chain is built from TRBV28 and TRBJ1-5; D not certain. CDR1 and CDR2 from the germline V gene are MDHEN and SYDVKM. The V gene lost 5 bases and the J gene lost 2 bases, with 4 bases spanning the gap. The CDR3 is 12 amino acids.

CDR3 in amino acids: CASSGDRGETQYF. The DNA of the CDR3 is TGCGCCAGCAGCGGGGACAGGGGGGAGACCCAGTACTTC. The gene calls are TRBV5-1 and TRBJ2-5, with TRBD1 identical over 11 bases. Germline CDR1 is SGHRS and CDR2 is YFSETQ. CDR3 size: 13 residues. Trimming removed 4 bases from V and 5 bases from J; junction bases left unmatched: 1. The full variable domain, in which reference TRBV5-1 and TRBJ2-5 provide the parts outside the CDR3, is KAGVTQTPRYLIKTRGQQVTLSCSPISGHRSVSWYQQTPGQGLQFLFEYFSETQRNKGNFPGRFSGRQFSNSRSEMNVSTLELGDSALYLCASSGDRGETQYFGPGTRLLVL.

The chain joins TRBV5-1 to TRBJ1-1; the D is unclear. This CDR3 spans 14 amino acids. V was pared by 3 bases and J by 4 bases, with 13 bases between. CDR1 is SGHRS, CDR2 YFSETQ, per germline. CDR3 sequence reads: CASSYAREGTEAFF. Here the CDR3 DNA reads TGCGCCAGCAGCTATGCCCGGGAGGGCACTGAAGCTTTCTTT.

The chain joins TRBV28 to TRBJ1-5; no definite D call. V gave up 7 bases and J gave up 3 bases, with 7 bases separating them. CDR3 length equals 12 residues. Germline-derived CDR1 and CDR2 are MDHEN and SYDVKM. The CDR3 DNA is TGTGCCAGCAAACAGATCAATCAGCCCCAGCATTTT. The encoded protein is CASKQINQPQHF.

CDR3 coding DNA: TGTGCCAGTAGTATAGCGGCAGGGGATCTCACCGGGGAGCTGTTTTTT. It specifies CASSIAAGDLTGELFF. The genes are TRBV19 and TRBJ2-2, with a possible D match to TRBD1 (6 bases). Trimming took off 1 base at V and 4 bases at J, with 13 bases between the two ends. Per the germline V gene, CDR1 is LNHDA and CDR2 is SQIVND (reference sequence). The CDR3 is 16 amino acids. Complete variable domain (other parts from reference TRBV19 and TRBJ2-2): DGGITQSPKYLFRKEGQNVTLSCEQNLNHDAMYWYRQDPGQGLRLIYYSQIVNDFQKGDIAEGYSVSREKKESFPLTVTSAQKNPTAFYLCASSIAAGDLTGELFFGEGSRLTVL.

This CDR3 is CASSFYFYMAAAIHEQYF. The CDR3 DNA is TGTGCCAGCAGTTTCTATTTTTATATGGCGGCAGCCATCCACGAGCAGTACTTC. The rearrangement links TRBV6-7 to TRBJ2-7; D gene uncertain. TRBV6-7 is noted as an ORF with a role that remains uncertain. CDR3 length: 18 residues. Trimming removed 4 bases from V and 5 bases from J, with 27 bases in between.

The chain joins TRBV7-2 to TRBJ2-3, with D possibly TRBD1 on 6 matching bases. This CDR3 has 16 residues. Between the trimmed V and J ends, which lost 5 bases and 0 bases, there was a span of 15 bases. The germline V gene has CDR1 SGHTA and CDR2 FQGNSA. In DNA, the CDR3 is TGTGCCAGCAGCCCTCCCCGGACAGCTAGCACAGATACGCAGTATTTT. Its translation: CASSPPRTASTDTQYF. The variable domain in full, completed from reference TRBV7-2 and TRBJ2-3, reads GAGVSQSPSNKVTEKGKDVELRCDPISGHTALYWYRQSLGQGLEFLIYFQGNSAPDKSGLPSDRFSAERTGGSVSTLTIQRTQQEDSAVYLCASSPPRTASTDTQYFGPGTRLTVL.

In this sample, this clone turned up once. V gene TRBV18 combines with J gene TRBJ2-5; 8 nucleotides line up with TRBD1. The junction had 3 bases not matched to a gene; V was cut back by 0 bases and J by 3 bases. The CDR3 spans 15 residues. Germline V CDR1 and CDR2: KGHSH, LQKENI. The CDR3 region is CASSPPTGVEETQYF. The CDR3 nucleotides are TGTGCCAGCTCACCACCGACAGGGGTTGAAGAGACCCAGTACTTC.

The V and J genes are TRBV6-2 or TRBV6-3 and TRBJ1-5, with 9 bases that match TRBD1. The CDR3 length is 16 residues. V trimming: 4 bases; J trimming: 0 bases; junction bases outside the gene matches: 4. The V gene's germline CDR1 is MNHEY and CDR2 SVGEGT. DNA for the CDR3: TGTGCCAGCAGTTCAAGACAGGGGGATAGCAATCAGCCCCAGCATTTT. Protein product: CASSSRQGDSNQPQHF.

The chain recombines TRBV6-6 with TRBJ1-5; D is possibly TRBD1 (5 bases). Trimming took 8 bases from V and 5 from J, leaving 10 bases between them. The germline V gene encodes CDR1 MNHNY and CDR2 SVGAGI (reference sequence). This CDR3 region has 12 residues. In DNA form, the CDR3 reads TGTGCCAGCGGAACAGGTGATCAGCCCCAGCATTTT. Translating gives CASGTGDQPQHF.

The chain couples TRBV4-2 to TRBJ1-2, with unresolved D. This CDR3 region has 14 residues. Trimming shortened V by 1 base and J by 3 bases, and 9 bases separated the two germline ends. Germline V gene lookup returns CDR1 LGHNA and CDR2 YNFKEQ. CDR3 protein: CASSQVQADYGYTF. In DNA, the CDR3 is TGTGCCAGCAGCCAAGTCCAGGCTGACTATGGCTACACCTTC.

The DNA of the CDR3 is TGTGCCAGCAGTTACCGATCAGGGCCCTACGAGCAGTACTTC. Translation: CASSYRSGPYEQYF. The rearrangement joins TRBV6-2 or TRBV6-3 to TRBJ2-7; TRBD1 is a possible D gene (5 bases). The CDR3 is 14 residues long. The V gene lost 2 bases and the J gene lost 2 bases, with 10 bases spanning the gap. The germline V gene has CDR1 MNHEY and CDR2 SVGEGT.

This rearrangement joins TRBV5-4 to TRBJ2-4; TRBD2 is a possible D gene (6 bases). The germline gives CDR1 SGHNT, CDR2 YYREEE (reference sequence). Trimming shortened V by 1 base and J by 2 bases, and 7 bases separated the two germline ends. CDR3 length: 14 amino acids. The CDR3 sequence is CASSLRGSKNIQYF. The CDR3 region has the DNA TGTGCCAGCAGCTTGCGGGGGTCCAAAAACATTCAGTACTTC.

The J gene is TRBJ1-2, the V gene TRBV11-2; TRBD1 matches at 7 bases. CDR1 SGHAT and CDR2 FQNNGV come from the germline V gene. V lost 2 bases, J lost 3 bases, and 6 bases stayed unmatched. The length of the CDR3 is 15 residues. This chain's CDR3 is CASSLTKTGDYGYTF. The CDR3 nucleotides are TGTGCCAGCAGCTTAACTAAAACAGGGGACTATGGCTACACCTTC.

This chain joins TRBV4-3 and TRBJ2-3; 8 bases map to TRBD1. This CDR3 has 16 amino acids. Germline CDR1 LGHNA, CDR2 YSLEER. V gave up 1 base and J gave up 1 base; unmatched junction bases: 4. Written as DNA, the CDR3 is TGCGCCAGCAGCCAAGGGTCGGGACAGGGCACAGATACGCAGTATTTT. Protein: CASSQGSGQGTDTQYF.

This clone was recorded only once. The chain recombines TRBV5-6 with TRBJ2-2; D is perhaps TRBD1 (5 bases). V was pared by 1 base and J by 4 bases, with 17 bases between. Germline V gives CDR1 SGHDT, CDR2 YYEEEE. The CDR3 runs to 17 residues. The CDR3 reads CASSLFQRQILTGELFF. The CDR3 DNA sequence: TGTGCCAGCAGCTTGTTTCAGAGACAGATTCTCACCGGGGAGCTGTTTTTT.

The J gene is TRBJ1-1, the V gene TRBV10-1, with D possibly matching TRBD1 (6 bases). The CDR3 sequence is 14 residues long. Germline lookup yields CDR1 WNHNN and CDR2 SYGVQD (reference sequence). Trimming cost V 4 bases and J 1 base, with 10 bases left between them. The CDR3 DNA follows: TGCGCCAGCAGTGCGGGACATTCGAACACTGAAGCTTTCTTT. Its translation is CASSAGHSNTEAFF.